This T cell receptor beta chain was recovered during a study of blood T cell repertoires in COVID-19. Study-level information: Collection of acute and convalescent COVID-19 samples took place in the United States, Italy and Spain.

Enrolled during active infection, Seattle patients were then followed longitudinally. As originally analysed: Amplification from reference gene primers served as the basis for estimated nucleated cell counts. Assay: immunoSEQ multiplex PCR; the TCRdb copy retains only in-frame clones and omits some. That table is the source of V, J and clone size, and D and trimming were worked out from the DNA. The sample yields some 240,000 clones, 88% seen once. V shed 4 bases and J shed 8 bases, with 23 bases lying between them. The germline V gene encodes CDR1 GTSNPN and CDR2 SVGIG (reference sequence). The CDR3 spans 15 residues.

This chain links TRBV30 with TRBJ1-2, with D possibly being TRBD1 (5 bases). Sequencing was carried out using peripheral blood. The clonotype comes from a woman between 65 and 79 years old with COVID-19, enrolled during active disease. The CDR3 DNA is TGTGCCTGGACCTACTCCTCGGGGCGGGGGGTCGGCTACACCTTC. Protein product: CAWTYSSGRGVGYTF.